This T cell receptor beta chain was captured in a study of CXCR3-negative and CXCR3-positive naive CD8 T cells. Study-wide context: Approximately 130 million TRB reads in total, about 1.5 +/- 0.3 million per library.

Naive CD8+ T cells displayed a CD45RO-CCR7+CD27+CD95- phenotype. Regarding this clonotype: Its matching antigen is unknown.

In preparing the TRB cDNA libraries, 5' RACE with UMI labels was used. Each CDR3 protein gets one entry in TCRdb, which reprocessed the 5' RACE reads and gives no DNA. The sample data list about 130,000 distinct CDR3 sequences. The CDR3 has 15 residues. The germline CDR1 and CDR2 sequences are MDHEN and SYDVKM. Broader study findings: Comparably high diversity marked both naive subsets, whereas memory CD8+ cells had much lower diversity. CXCR3-negative naive cells had less hydrophobic TRB CDR3s than did CXCR3-positive naive cells. TRB CDR3 properties were used to infer TCR strength, and surface CD5 was comparable between naive subsets.

Sequencing used naive CXCR3+ CD8+ T cells from blood. Documented subset: CD45RO-CCR7+CD27+CD95- naive CD8+ T cells expressing CXCR3 (TNR3+). This clonotype originated in a human donor in good health. Some clones in this sample may be carry-over from other donors' samples. The V call is TRBV28, the J call TRBJ2-7; TCRdb selects TRBD2, and the lack of DNA leaves this call unchecked. CDR3 region: CASINSGGRAYEQYF.